This TCR beta chain was recorded in a study of long-term antiretroviral therapy in people with HIV. With survey level as its setting, the immunoSEQ assay was v3.0. The data were produced by immunoSEQ multiplex PCR, yet TCRdb's version contains in-frame clones alone and is incomplete. The sample records roughly 17,000 clones, about nine tenths being singletons. Remarks on this clone: Antigen specificity is unknown.

At least two post-ART and at least one pre-ART PBMC sample were available for each donor. Cryopreserved PBMC numbered roughly 0.9-11 million per sample before DNA extraction. Points from the study as a whole: Among HIV repertoires, CDR3 length ranges were narrower than those of controls. Someone took the blood between the mid-2000s and the late 2010s, maybe while older ART regimens were in use.

The CDR3 length is 11 residues. V dropped 4 bases and J dropped 3 bases, with 4 bases sitting between them. CDR1 is SGHDT, CDR2 YYEEEE, per germline. The source is a man aged 50-60 years with HIV. The sample here was unsorted PBMCs, taken 3 years after starting antiretroviral therapy. This chain joins TRBV5-6 and TRBJ1-1; no firm D call. The CDR3 DNA follows: TGTGCCAGCAGCCGAGACACTGAAGCTTTCTTT. Translation: CASSRDTEAFF.